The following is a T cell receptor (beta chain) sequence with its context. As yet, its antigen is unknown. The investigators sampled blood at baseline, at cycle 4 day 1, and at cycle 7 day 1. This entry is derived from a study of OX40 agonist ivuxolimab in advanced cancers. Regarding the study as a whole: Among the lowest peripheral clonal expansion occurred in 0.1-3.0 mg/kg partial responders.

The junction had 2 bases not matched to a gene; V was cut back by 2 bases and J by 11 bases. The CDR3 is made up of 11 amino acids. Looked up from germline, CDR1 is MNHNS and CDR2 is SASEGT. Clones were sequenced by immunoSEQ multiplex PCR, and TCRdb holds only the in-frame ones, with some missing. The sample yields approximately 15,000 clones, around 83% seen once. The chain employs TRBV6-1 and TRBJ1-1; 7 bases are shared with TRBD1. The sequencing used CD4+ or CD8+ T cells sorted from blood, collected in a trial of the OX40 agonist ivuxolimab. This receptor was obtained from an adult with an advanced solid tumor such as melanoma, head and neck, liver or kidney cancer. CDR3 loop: CASSESGGAFF. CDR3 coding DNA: TGTGCCAGCAGTGAATCAGGGGGGGCTTTCTTT.